Each of the 23 T cell receptor beta chains below was sequenced from the same sample in a study of T-cell reconstitution after alpha-beta-depleted transplantation in children. It was with unique molecular identifiers that the TCRbeta library was prepared. TCRdb reanalysed the PCR reads using MiXCR and keeps one entry per CDR3 protein. The sample holds hundreds of thousands of distinct CDR3 sequences; roughly 15% are singletons and the top ten take 1.1%. This material consisted of PBMCs from the stem cell graft donor, taken from the stem cell graft. The receptors were sampled from a human donor who donated a stem cell graft to a child with acute myeloid leukemia.

There are many counts of this clonotype. The chain is built from TRBV7-2 and TRBJ2-1; D may match TRBD1 or TRBD2 (5 bases each). Germline loops: CDR1 SGHTA, CDR2 FQGNSA. The V end was cut by 0 bases, the J end by 11 bases, with 14 bases between. The CDR3 totals 14 residues. CDR3: CASSLAPGTPQQFF. In nucleotides, the CDR3 is TGTGCCAGCAGCTTAGCGCCCGGGACCCCGCAGCAGTTCTTC.

The rearrangement links TRBV28 to TRBJ2-2, with D hard to call. Germline loops: CDR1 MDHEN, CDR2 SYDVKM. Deletions cut 7 bases from V and 0 bases from J, with 12 bases between. This CDR3 is 15 amino acids long. The CDR3 protein is CASTLLEANTGELFF. In DNA form, the CDR3 reads TGTGCCAGCACCCTGTTGGAAGCGAACACCGGGGAGCTGTTTTTT.

This clonotype was observed a few times. This chain joins TRBV9 and TRBJ1-2, with D unresolved. This CDR3 spans 16 amino acids. Trimming removed 7 bases from V and 3 bases from J, with 22 bases in between. In germline, CDR1 is SGDLS, CDR2 YYNGEE. CDR3 amino acids: CASPSRRRPEYYGYTF. The CDR3 DNA sequence: TGTGCCAGCCCCTCCAGGAGGAGGCCGGAGTACTATGGCTACACCTTC.

Many counts were recorded for this clonotype. The chain links TRBV29-1 to TRBJ2-7; D might be TRBD2 (5 bases). CDR1 and CDR2 (germline): SQVTM, ANQGSEA. Trimming stripped 4 bases from V and 1 base from J, with 14 bases between. The CDR3 has 14 amino acids. DNA of the CDR3: TGCAGCGTTGCGGACTCCACGGAATCCTACGAGCAGTACTTC. This gives the protein CSVADSTESYEQYF.

This rearrangement joins TRBV15 to TRBJ2-1; D is unclear. There are 16 residues in the CDR3. In germline, CDR1 is LNHNV, CDR2 YYDKDF (reference sequence). Trimming stripped 4 bases from V and 8 bases from J, with 21 bases between. The CDR3 spells CATSILASDLRDEQFF. The CDR3 nucleotides read TGTGCCACCAGCATCCTTGCCTCGGACCTCCGCGATGAGCAGTTCTTC.

About this clonotype: A read error is possible here, since a much larger clone lies one base away. The chain's CDR3 is CTAVPTEAFF. CDR3 nucleotide sequence: TGCACAGCGGTGCCCACTGAAGCTTTCTTT. The chain has TRBV29-1 and TRBJ1-1; D not resolved. This CDR3 has 10 amino acids. Germline V gene data show CDR1 as SQVTM and CDR2 as ANQGSEA.

This clonotype was counted ten times or more. This chain links TRBV20-1 with TRBJ1-1, with unresolved D. The V gene's germline CDR1 is DFQATT and CDR2 SNEGSKA (reference sequence). With 3 bases removed from V and 9 bases from J, the gap between germline ends came to 8 bases. The CDR3 spans 10 residues. The CDR3, as DNA: TGCAGTGCTAGGACCCCTCAAGCTTTCTTT. It yields the protein CSARTPQAFF.

This clonotype was found a few times. The chain uses TRBV2 and TRBJ2-1, with 7 nucleotides matching TRBD2. The germline V gene has CDR1 SNHLY and CDR2 FYNNEI. J gave up 4 bases and V 2 bases, and 5 bases lay outside the gene matches. The CDR3 is made up of 15 amino acids. This CDR3 is CASSEKRGGYNEQFF. For the CDR3, the DNA is TGTGCCAGCAGTGAAAAGCGCGGGGGATACAATGAGCAGTTCTTC.

This clonotype has more than one count but fewer than ten. The chain recombines TRBV4-3 with TRBJ2-7, with 7 bases fitting TRBD2. Germline lookup yields CDR1 LGHNA and CDR2 YSLEER. The junction had 10 bases not matched to a gene; V was cut back by 1 base and J by 1 base. The CDR3 length is 17 residues. CDR3 region: CASSQGVLGGSSYEQYF. CDR3 in DNA: TGCGCCAGCAGCCAAGGTGTCTTGGGGGGGAGTTCCTACGAGCAGTACTTC.

This rearrangement joins TRBV4-1 to TRBJ1-1; maybe TRBD1 (6 bases). V was shortened by 4 bases and J by 6 bases, with 18 bases between the two germline ends. CDR3 size: 15 residues. In germline, CDR1 is MGHRA, CDR2 YSYEKL. As DNA, the CDR3 is TGCGCCAGCAGCCCCGGACAGCTACTAACCGCTGAAGCTTTCTTT. It translates to CASSPGQLLTAEAFF.

This clonotype was counted ten times or more. The chain has TRBV11-2 and TRBJ1-1; the D is unclear. CDR1 SGHAT and CDR2 FQNNGV come from the germline V gene. The CDR3 is made up of 18 amino acids. The germline V and J ends were trimmed by 5 bases and 0 bases, with 22 bases remaining between them. CDR3 in amino acids: CASSPTRKNLLMNTEAFF. The CDR3 DNA reads TGTGCCAGCAGCCCAACCCGAAAGAATCTCCTCATGAACACTGAAGCTTTCTTT. Based on the CDR3 plus reference TRBV11-2 and TRBJ1-1, the full variable domain is EAGVAQSPRYKIIEKRQSVAFWCNPISGHATLYWYQQILGQGPKLLIQFQNNGVVDDSQLPKDRFSAERLKGVDSTLKIQPAKLEDSAVYLCASSPTRKNLLMNTEAFFGQGTRLTVV.

This clonotype was counted ten times or more. The CDR3 loop is CASSPGGSDGYTF. CDR3 sequence (DNA): TGTGCCAGCAGCCCCGGGGGTTCCGATGGCTACACCTTC. The chain recombines TRBV12-3 or TRBV12-4 with TRBJ1-2; D may be TRBD1 (5 bases). The V gene lost 6 bases and the J gene lost 6 bases, with 14 bases spanning the gap. The CDR3 extends over 13 amino acids.

This clonotype was counted ten times or more. The V gene is TRBV5-5, the J gene TRBJ2-5; 8 positions agree with TRBD1. The CDR3 is 16 residues long. CDR1 is SGHKS, CDR2 YYEKEE, per germline (reference sequence). V shed 4 bases and J 2 bases; nucleotides not matched to a gene: 10. The CDR3 loop is CASSPGQGRGQETQYF. Written as DNA, the CDR3 is TGTGCCAGCAGCCCAGGACAGGGAAGGGGACAAGAGACCCAGTACTTC.

CDR3 sequence: CASSYSQGVPTGELFF. The CDR3 DNA follows: TGTGCCAGCAGTTACTCCCAGGGGGTACCGACCGGGGAGCTGTTTTTT. The chain employs TRBV6-5 and TRBJ2-2, with 7 nucleotides matching TRBD1. Germline V gene data show CDR1 as MNHEY and CDR2 as SVGAGI. The CDR3 has 16 amino acids. After removal of 0 bases from V and 5 bases from J, the junction contained 6 bases not matched to a gene.

This clonotype was seen ten or more times. The chain recombines TRBV20-1 with TRBJ2-7; 7 bases fit TRBD2. There are 15 residues in the CDR3. Germline CDR1 and CDR2: DFQATT and SNEGSKA (reference sequence). The V and J ends lost 2 bases and 2 bases, in that order; junction bases with no gene match: 9. CDR3 protein: CSARIVGGTAYEQYF. For the CDR3, the DNA is TGCAGTGCTAGAATTGTCGGGGGGACGGCCTACGAGCAGTACTTC.

The gene calls are TRBV13 and TRBJ2-1; 13 positions match TRBD2. The germline V gene encodes CDR1 PRHDT and CDR2 FYEKMQ (reference sequence). The J segment lost 0 bases and the V segment lost 6 bases, leaving 23 bases of the junction unmatched. The CDR3 covers 23 residues. CDR3 loop: CASSKAVSSRTSGGQSSYNEQFF. CDR3 bases: TGTGCCAGCAGTAAGGCCGTAAGCTCTCGGACTAGCGGGGGACAATCCTCCTACAATGAGCAGTTCTTC.

As regards this clonotype: This may stem from a read error, because a much larger clone lies one nucleotide away. The chain combines TRBV29-1 with TRBJ1-1; the D gene is possibly TRBD1 (5 bases). CDR3 length: 13 residues. Germline-derived CDR1 and CDR2 are SQVTM and ANQGSEA. In nucleotides, the CDR3 is TGCTCCTCGGGGGGTCGGGGAGGCTCTGAAGCTTTCTTT. Its translation is CSSGGRGGSEAFF.

This clonotype was observed a handful of times. The rearrangement links TRBV4-1 to TRBJ2-5; 7 nucleotides agree with TRBD2. The V and J ends lost 4 bases and 12 bases, in that order; junction bases with no gene match: 5. Germline V gene sequence: CDR1 MGHRA, CDR2 YSYEKL. The CDR3 spans 11 residues. For the CDR3, the DNA is TGCGCCAGCAGCCTCGGACTAGAAAAGTACTTC. Its translation is CASSLGLEKYF.

This clonotype came up many times. This rearrangement joins TRBV20-1 to TRBJ2-4, with TRBD2 matching 9 bases. The CDR3 extends over 15 amino acids. V lost 1 base, J lost 6 bases, and 7 bases stayed unmatched. Germline CDR1 reads DFQATT; CDR2 reads SNEGSKA (reference sequence). CDR3 sequence: CSARVAGGRVNIQYF. CDR3 in DNA: TGCAGTGCTAGAGTGGCGGGGGGGCGTGTAAACATTCAGTACTTC.

A few counts support this clonotype. The rearrangement joins TRBV7-2 to TRBJ2-1; D call uncertain. Germline assignment: CDR1 SGHTA and CDR2 FQGNSA. V lost 4 bases and J 2 bases, leaving 12 bases between the germline ends. The CDR3 totals 15 residues. CDR3 nucleotide sequence: TGTGCCAGCAGCTCAGACACCTTAACCTACAATGAGCAGTTCTTC. It yields the protein CASSSDTLTYNEQFF.

The gene calls are TRBV10-2 and TRBJ2-6, with 7 bases identical to TRBD1. Per germline, CDR1 WSHSY and CDR2 SAAADI. Losses at the gene ends were 2 bases for V and 1 base for J; bases not matched to a gene: 2. The CDR3 is 16 residues long. Here the CDR3 reads CASSEQGDSGANVLTF. Here the CDR3 DNA reads TGCGCCAGCAGTGAGCAGGGGGATTCTGGGGCCAACGTCCTGACTTTC.

There are a few counts of this clonotype. This sequence joins TRBV7-9 and TRBJ1-5; D remains ambiguous. The CDR3 loop spans 14 amino acids. Germline CDR1 SEHNR, CDR2 FQNEAQ (reference sequence). V was pared by 5 bases and J by 4 bases, with 12 bases between. The CDR3 DNA follows: TGTGCCAGCAGCCTAGACGGGCTTAATCAGCCCCAGCATTTT. It encodes CASSLDGLNQPQHF.

The rearrangement links TRBV6-2 or TRBV6-3 to TRBJ1-5, with 7 bases identical to TRBD1. Unmatched junction bases numbered 10, after V lost 6 bases and J lost 5 bases. The CDR3 extends over 15 amino acids. The V gene's germline CDR1 is MNHEY and CDR2 SVGEGT. CDR3 sequence (DNA): TGTGCCAGCAGGATGCGGGACAGACCATATCAGCCCCAGCATTTT. Amino acids: CASRMRDRPYQPQHF.